This T cell receptor beta chain was retrieved from a study of blood T cells in healthy people across ages. Study observations and caveats: A strong correlation was seen between TCR beta diversity and naive T cell percentage. Diversity was higher, and naive CD4+ cells more numerous, in long-lived donors than in aged donors. When one million T cells were used, diversity estimates were thought to be underestimates.

Every participating donor contributed around 9.5 milliliters of peripheral blood through a draw. A second about 7 to 11 cycle PCR used barcoded and J-beta primers. Using its own MiXCR run on the 5' RACE reads, TCRdb lists one record per CDR3 protein. The sample yields 600,000 or so distinct CDR3 sequences, roughly 21% seen once. This clonotype was seen only a few times. Its antigen remains unknown. Germline V gives CDR1 SGDLS, CDR2 YYNGEE. The CDR3 has 14 residues. The sequence derives from a man in his 70s in good health. What was sequenced was blood. The chain joins TRBV9 to TRBJ2-5; TRBD2 matches 9 bases. The J call may be incorrect, as the DNA end agrees better with TRBJ2-7. The CDR3 region is CASSVLAGTYEQYF. CDR3 nucleotide sequence: TGTGCCAGCAGCGTCCTAGCGGGGACCTACGAGCAGTACTTC.